This T cell receptor beta chain is drawn from a study of blood T cells in healthy people across ages. With respect to this clonotype: Just one base apart from a much larger clone, this may be a read error.

The use of a sample-barcoded 5' primer and a J-beta primer mix characterized a second PCR of about 7 to 12 cycles. With 12 random nucleotides, a template-switch adaptor tagged each individual cDNA molecule. TCRdb analysed the 5' RACE reads with MiXCR anew, one entry per CDR3 protein. The table records roughly 2 million distinct CDR3 sequences, roughly 49% of them present only once. The CDR3 has 11 amino acids. The germline CDR1 and CDR2 sequences are SGHTA and FQGNSA. The receptor comes from a woman in her forties in good health. The chain employs TRBV7-2 and TRBJ2-5, with D unresolved. The J call is doubtful: the DNA matches TRBJ2-7 better. The sequenced sample consisted of blood. CDR3 in amino acids: CAGSLVDEQYF. The CDR3 DNA follows: TGTGCCGGCAGCTTAGTAGACGAGCAGTACTTC.